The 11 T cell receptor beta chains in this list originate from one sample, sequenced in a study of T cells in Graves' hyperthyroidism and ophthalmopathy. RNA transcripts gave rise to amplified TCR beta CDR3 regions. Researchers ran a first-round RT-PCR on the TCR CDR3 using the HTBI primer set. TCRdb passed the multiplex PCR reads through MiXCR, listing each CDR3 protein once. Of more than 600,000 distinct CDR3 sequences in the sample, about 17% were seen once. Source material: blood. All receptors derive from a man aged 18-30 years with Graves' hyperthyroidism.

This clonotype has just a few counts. CDR3 in DNA: TGTGCCACCAGTGATTTTAGGGACACCTACAATGAGCAGTTCTTC. Residues: CATSDFRDTYNEQFF. The rearrangement joins TRBV24-1 to TRBJ2-1, with D possibly matching TRBD1 (6 bases). The CDR3 length is 15 residues. The germline gives CDR1 KGHDR, CDR2 SFDVKD. V dropped 1 base and J dropped 2 bases, with 8 bases sitting between them.

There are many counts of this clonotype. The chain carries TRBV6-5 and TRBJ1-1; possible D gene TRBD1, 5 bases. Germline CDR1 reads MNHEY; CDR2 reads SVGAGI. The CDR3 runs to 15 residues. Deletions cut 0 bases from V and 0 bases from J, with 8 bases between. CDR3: CASSYSRGLNTEAFF. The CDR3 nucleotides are TGTGCCAGCAGTTACTCAAGGGGCTTGAACACTGAAGCTTTCTTT.

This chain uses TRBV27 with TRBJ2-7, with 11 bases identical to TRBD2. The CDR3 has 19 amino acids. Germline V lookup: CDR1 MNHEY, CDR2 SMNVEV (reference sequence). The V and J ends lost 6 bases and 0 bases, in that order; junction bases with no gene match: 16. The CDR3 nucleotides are TGTGCCAGCAGCTCCCTGGGGGGACTAGCGGTAGGAAGCTCCTACGAGCAGTACTTC. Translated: CASSSLGGLAVGSSYEQYF.

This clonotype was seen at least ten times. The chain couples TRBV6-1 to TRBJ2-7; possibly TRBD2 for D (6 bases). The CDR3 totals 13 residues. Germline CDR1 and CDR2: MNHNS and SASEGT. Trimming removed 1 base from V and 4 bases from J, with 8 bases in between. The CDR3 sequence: CASSEGGVYEQYF. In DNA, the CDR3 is TGTGCCAGCAGTGAAGGGGGGGTTTACGAGCAGTACTTC.

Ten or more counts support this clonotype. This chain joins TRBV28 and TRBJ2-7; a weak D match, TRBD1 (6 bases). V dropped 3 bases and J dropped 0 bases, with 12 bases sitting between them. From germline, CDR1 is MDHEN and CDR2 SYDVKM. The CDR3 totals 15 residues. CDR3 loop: CASSFSTGNSYEQYF. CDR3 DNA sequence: TGTGCCAGCAGTTTCTCCACAGGGAACTCCTACGAGCAGTACTTC. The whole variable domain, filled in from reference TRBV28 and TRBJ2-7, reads DVKVTQSSRYLVKRTGEKVFLECVQDMDHENMFWYRQDPGLGLRLIYFSYDVKMKEKGDIPEGYSVSREKKERFSLILESASTNQTSMYLCASSFSTGNSYEQYFGPGTRLTVT.

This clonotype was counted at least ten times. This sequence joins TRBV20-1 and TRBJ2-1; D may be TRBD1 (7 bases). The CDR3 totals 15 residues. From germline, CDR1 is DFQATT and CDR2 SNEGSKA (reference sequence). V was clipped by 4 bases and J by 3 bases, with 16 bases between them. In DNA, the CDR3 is TGCAGTGCTATAGGCAGGCGGGACAGCTACAATGAGCAGTTCTTC. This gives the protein CSAIGRRDSYNEQFF.

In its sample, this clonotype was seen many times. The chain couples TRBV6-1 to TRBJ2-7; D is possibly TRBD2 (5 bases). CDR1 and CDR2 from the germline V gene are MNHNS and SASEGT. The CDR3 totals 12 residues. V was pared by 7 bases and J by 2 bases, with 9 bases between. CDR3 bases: TGTGCCAGCAAGGCTAGCCCCTACGAGCAGTACTTC. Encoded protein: CASKASPYEQYF.

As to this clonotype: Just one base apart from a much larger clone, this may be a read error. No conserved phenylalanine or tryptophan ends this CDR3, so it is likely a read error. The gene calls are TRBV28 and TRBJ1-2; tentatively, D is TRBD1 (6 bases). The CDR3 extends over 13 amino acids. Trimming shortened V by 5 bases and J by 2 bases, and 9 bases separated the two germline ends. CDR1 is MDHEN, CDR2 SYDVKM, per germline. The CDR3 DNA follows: TGTGCCAGCAGTGAGGGGGGGAACTATGGCTACACCTTG. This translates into CASSEGGNYGYTL.

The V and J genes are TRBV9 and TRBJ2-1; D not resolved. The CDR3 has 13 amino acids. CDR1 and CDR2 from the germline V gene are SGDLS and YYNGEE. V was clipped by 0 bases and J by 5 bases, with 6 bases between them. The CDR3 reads CASSVGLNNEQFF. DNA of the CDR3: TGTGCCAGCAGCGTAGGGCTCAACAATGAGCAGTTCTTC.

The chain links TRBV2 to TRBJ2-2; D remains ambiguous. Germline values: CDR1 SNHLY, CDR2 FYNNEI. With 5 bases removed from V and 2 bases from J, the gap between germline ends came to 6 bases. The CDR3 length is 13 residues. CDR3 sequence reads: CASSTLNTGELFF. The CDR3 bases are TGTGCCAGCAGTACCCTTAACACCGGGGAGCTGTTTTTT.

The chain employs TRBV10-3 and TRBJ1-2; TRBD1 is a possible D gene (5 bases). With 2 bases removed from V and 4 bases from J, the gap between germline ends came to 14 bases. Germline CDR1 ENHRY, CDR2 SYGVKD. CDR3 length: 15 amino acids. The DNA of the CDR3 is TGTGCCATCAGTGAGAACCCGGGGCAGCTCTATGGCTACACCTTC. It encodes CAISENPGQLYGYTF.